The present T cell receptor (beta chain) was sequenced within a study of blood T cells in healthy people across ages. Findings and caveats of the study: Age brought a roughly linear fall in TCR beta diversity measured per million T cells.

A sample-barcoded 5' primer and a J-beta primer mix were used in a second PCR of roughly 6 to 11 cycles. Carrying 12 random nucleotides, a template-switch adaptor labeled each individual cDNA molecule. In TCRdb, the 5' RACE reads were re-called with MiXCR into one record per CDR3 protein. The sample has about 1.1 million distinct CDR3 sequences; roughly two fifths are singletons. As to this clonotype: Its antigen is unknown.

PBMCs, at least 6 million per sample, were isolated. From germline, CDR1 is SQVTM and CDR2 ANQGSEA. The CDR3 length is 12 residues. Between the trimmed V and J ends, which lost 4 bases and 0 bases, there was a span of 5 bases. The sequencing input was blood. The gene calls are TRBV29-1 and TRBJ2-3; no clear D gene. The source is a man aged 18 to 30 in good health. CDR3 in amino acids: CSVAVSTDTQYF. CDR3 DNA sequence: TGCAGCGTTGCAGTGAGCACAGATACGCAGTATTTT.